A selection of T cell receptor beta chains follows, all from one sample in a study of blood T cell repertoires in COVID-19. Generated by immunoSEQ multiplex PCR, the TCRdb table keeps only in-frame clones and is missing some. The table lists roughly 27,000 clones, around 80% of them singletons. Sequencing used peripheral blood. The origin of the receptors is a woman between 70 and 85 years old with acute or convalescent COVID-19. CDR3s include the opening cysteine and the closing phenylalanine or tryptophan. Fields, in order: CDR3 DNA, CDR3 protein, J gene, clone size, D gene, V gene. A D gene is named only where the DNA matches it firmly. Rows give clone size only sometimes, using once, few, many, or a class for an expanded clone.

CDR3 DNA: TGTGCCAGCTCCGGTCCAGGGGGGACAGATACGCAGTATTTT; CDR3 protein: CASSGPGGTDTQYF; J gene: TRBJ2-3; clone size: -; D gene: -; V gene: TRBV18
CDR3 DNA: TGTGCCAGCAGTGGACTAGAACCCGAGCAGTACTTC; CDR3 protein: CASSGLEPEQYF; J gene: TRBJ2-7; clone size: once; D gene: -; V gene: TRBV2
CDR3 DNA: TGCAGTGCTAGTCAGGGGTCTAATGAAAAACTGTTTTTT; CDR3 protein: CSASQGSNEKLFF; J gene: TRBJ1-4; clone size: -; D gene: -; V gene: TRBV20-1
CDR3 DNA: TGTGCCATCCCTAGGTGGGTGAAGAATTCACCCCTCCACTTT; CDR3 protein: CAIPRWVKNSPLHF; J gene: TRBJ1-6; clone size: -; D gene: -; V gene: TRBV3-1/TRBV3-2
CDR3 DNA: TGTGCCAGCAGCCCCGGACTTAGCACAGATACGCAGTATTTT; CDR3 protein: CASSPGLSTDTQYF; J gene: TRBJ2-3; clone size: -; D gene: -; V gene: TRBV7-2
CDR3 DNA: TGTGCCAGCCGGCCACGGGGTGCAGATACGCAGTATTTT; CDR3 protein: CASRPRGADTQYF; J gene: TRBJ2-3; clone size: -; D gene: -; V gene: TRBV19
CDR3 DNA: TGTGCCAGCAGCCACCCCGGGACAGCTTGGCAGCCCCAGCATTTT; CDR3 protein: CASSHPGTAWQPQHF; J gene: TRBJ1-5; clone size: once; D gene: TRBD1; V gene: TRBV16
CDR3 DNA: TGTGCCAGCAGGGGGGCAGTTTTGAGGGAGCAGTACTTC; CDR3 protein: CASRGAVLREQYF; J gene: TRBJ2-7; clone size: -; D gene: -; V gene: TRBV6-5
CDR3 DNA: TGCGCCAGCAGCCTCGGGACTTCCTCGCTTACCGGGGAGCTGTTTTTT; CDR3 protein: CASSLGTSSLTGELFF; J gene: TRBJ2-2; clone size: -; D gene: -; V gene: TRBV5-1
CDR3 DNA: TGTGCCAGCAGTTTAGAGGGACTCAACTATGGCTACACCTTC; CDR3 protein: CASSLEGLNYGYTF; J gene: TRBJ1-2; clone size: -; D gene: -; V gene: TRBV28